This TCR beta chain was identified in a study of vaccination effects on CD4 cells after COVID-19. On this clone itself: As yet, its antigen is unknown.

This CDR3 contains 17 residues. Trimming cost V 0 bases and J 9 bases; bases outside gene matches: 9. Germline lookup yields CDR1 KGHSH and CDR2 LQKENI. The table came from immunoSEQ multiplex PCR; TCRdb's copy has only in-frame clones and leaves some out. The data show some 77,000 clones, with over 65% seen just once and about 4.1% held by the top ten. Antigen-specific CD4+ T cells expanded by the ViraFEST assay with viral peptide pools were then sequenced. Isolating CD4+ T cells followed approximately 10 days of culture. Nucleocapsid antibodies stayed negative before and after vaccination, showing no earlier SARS-CoV-2 infection.

The receptor was derived from a human donor who received a COVID-19 vaccine. The V and J genes are TRBV18 and TRBJ2-1; TRBD2 agrees at 12 bases. The specimen was CD4+ T cells from PBMCs cultured with HCoV-OC43 spike peptides, collected before COVID-19 vaccination. Subset indicated: HCoV-OC43 spike overlapping peptide pool stimulation. Written as DNA, the CDR3 is TGTGCCAGCTCACCACCCGGTCTAGCGGGGGGGCCGGGTGAGCAGTTCTTC. Its translation is CASSPPGLAGGPGEQFF. Full variable domain (outside the CDR3, taken from reference TRBV18 and TRBJ2-1): NAGVMQNPRHLVRRRGQEARLRCSPMKGHSHVYWYRQLPEEGLKFMVYLQKENIIDESGMPKERFSAEFPKEGPSILRIQQVVRGDSAAYFCASSPPGLAGGPGEQFFGPGTRLTVL.